This is a list of T cell receptor beta chains from one sample in a study of tumor-infiltrating lymphocytes in primary liver carcinoma. TCRdb used MiXCR to reprocess the multiplex PCR reads, holding one entry per CDR3 protein. The sample includes about 190,000 distinct CDR3 sequences, around 81% seen only once; the top ten take roughly 18%. The sample consisted of tumor tissue from primary liver carcinoma. These TCRs come from a man aged 35-49 years with primary liver carcinoma and hepatitis B virus infection. Each CDR3 is given with its conserved first and last residue.

CDR3aa: CASNKATGTETFF; v_gene: TRBV11-3
CDR3aa: CASSLPGTSWRAIDTQYF; v_gene: TRBV28
CDR3aa: CVSSDSLSENNDQFF; v_gene: TRBV7-9
CDR3aa: CASSLGGSPRSGANVLTF; v_gene: TRBV5-4
CDR3aa: CTSSQDGPPSTATQYF; v_gene: TRBV4-3
CDR3aa: CANSLELSSGRDETQHF; v_gene: TRBV11-2
CDR3aa: CTSIWAGDEQYF; v_gene: TRBV7-9
CDR3aa: CSAMTSGTGISYEQYF; v_gene: TRBV29-1
CDR3aa: CASSPRNPTRGSSTWELFF; v_gene: TRBV4-3
CDR3aa: CVSSFPGPDTQYF; v_gene: TRBV11-2
CDR3aa: CARSGSPAGWVDTQYF; v_gene: TRBV11-3
CDR3aa: CASSYGSSSSGANILTF; v_gene: TRBV6-5
CDR3aa: CASSTSGTGWVETQYF; v_gene: TRBV19
CDR3aa: CASSLDRGGRAYNELFF; v_gene: TRBV11-2
CDR3aa: CASSSGGSGIDTQNF; v_gene: TRBV11-1
CDR3aa: CASSLDLEVAQPQYF; v_gene: TRBV11-3
CDR3aa: CASSVGRGGGYIF; v_gene: TRBV11-2
CDR3aa: CTSSLDHQGRDTGELIF; v_gene: TRBV11-2
CDR3aa: CASSVRDVYGYTF; v_gene: TRBV28
CDR3aa: CSIGRAGHPQHF; v_gene: TRBV29-1
CDR3aa: CASSLTRGRYEQYF; v_gene: TRBV5-1
CDR3aa: CTISQPVTGNGYTF; v_gene: TRBV4-3
CDR3aa: CASRKYVSGANVLSF; v_gene: TRBV5-6
CDR3aa: CASSLPTGYEQYF; v_gene: TRBV5-5
CDR3aa: CTSSVGQKNEQFF; v_gene: TRBV12-3/TRBV12-4
CDR3aa: CAWTCDTLSYTF; v_gene: TRBV30
CDR3aa: CASSLTGAGETQLF; v_gene: TRBV11-2
CDR3aa: CASSPGPLNTGELFF; v_gene: TRBV28
CDR3aa: CASSQDLDQELINEQFF; v_gene: TRBV4-3
CDR3aa: CTNSSPPCGRVFSEQFF; v_gene: TRBV11-1
CDR3aa: CANSTDSDADELFF; v_gene: TRBV11-2
CDR3aa: CATSGPEGTGHYGYTF; v_gene: TRBV24-1